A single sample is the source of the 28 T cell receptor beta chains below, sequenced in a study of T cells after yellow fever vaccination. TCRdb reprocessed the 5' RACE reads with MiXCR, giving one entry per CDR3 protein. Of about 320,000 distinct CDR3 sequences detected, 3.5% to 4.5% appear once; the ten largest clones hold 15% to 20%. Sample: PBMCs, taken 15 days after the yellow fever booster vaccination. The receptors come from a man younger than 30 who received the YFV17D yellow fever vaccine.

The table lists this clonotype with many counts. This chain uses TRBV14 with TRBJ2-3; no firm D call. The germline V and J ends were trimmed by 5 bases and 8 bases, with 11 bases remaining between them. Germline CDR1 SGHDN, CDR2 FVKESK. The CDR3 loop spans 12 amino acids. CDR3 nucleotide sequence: TGTGCCAGCAGCATATCGGCCACTACGCAGTATTTT. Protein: CASSISATTQYF.

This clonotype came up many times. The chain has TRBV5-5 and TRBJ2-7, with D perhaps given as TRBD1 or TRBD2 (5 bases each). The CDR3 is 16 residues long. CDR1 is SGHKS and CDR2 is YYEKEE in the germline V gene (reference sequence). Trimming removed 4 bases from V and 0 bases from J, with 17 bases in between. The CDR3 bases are TGTGCCAGCAGCCGAGAGGGGCGCGCCAGCTCCTACGAGCAGTACTTC. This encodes CASSREGRASSYEQYF. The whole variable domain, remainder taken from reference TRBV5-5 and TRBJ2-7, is DAGVTQSPTHLIKTRGQQVTLRCSPISGHKSVSWYQQVLGQGPQFIFQYYEKEERGRGNFPDRFSARQFPNYSSELNVNALLLGDSALYLCASSREGRASSYEQYFGPGTRLTVT.

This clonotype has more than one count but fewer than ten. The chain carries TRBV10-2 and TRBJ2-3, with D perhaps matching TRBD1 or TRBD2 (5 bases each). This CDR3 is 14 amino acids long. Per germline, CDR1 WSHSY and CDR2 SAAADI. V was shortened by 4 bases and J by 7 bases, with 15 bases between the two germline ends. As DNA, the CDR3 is TGCGCCAGCAGTGGGGGCGGCGGGCAGAATACGCAGTATTTT. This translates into CASSGGGGQNTQYF.

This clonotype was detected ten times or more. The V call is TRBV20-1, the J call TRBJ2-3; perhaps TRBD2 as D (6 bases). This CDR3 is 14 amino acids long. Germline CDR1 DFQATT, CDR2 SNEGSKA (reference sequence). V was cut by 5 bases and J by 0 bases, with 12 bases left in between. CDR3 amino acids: CSAQGLHSTDTQYF. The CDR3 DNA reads TGCAGTGCTCAGGGACTTCATAGCACAGATACGCAGTATTTT.

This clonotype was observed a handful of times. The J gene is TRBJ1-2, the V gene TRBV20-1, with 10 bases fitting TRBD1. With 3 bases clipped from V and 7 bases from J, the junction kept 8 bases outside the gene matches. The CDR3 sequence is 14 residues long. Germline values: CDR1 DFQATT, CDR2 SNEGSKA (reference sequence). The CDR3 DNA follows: TGCAGTGCTAGTTTCGAAGGGACAGGGGTTGGCTACACCTTC. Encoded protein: CSASFEGTGVGYTF.

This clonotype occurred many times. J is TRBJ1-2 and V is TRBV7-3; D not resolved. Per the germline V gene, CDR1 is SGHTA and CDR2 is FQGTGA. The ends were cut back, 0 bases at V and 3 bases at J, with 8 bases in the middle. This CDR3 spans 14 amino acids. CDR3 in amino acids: CASSLTPADYGYTF. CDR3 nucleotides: TGTGCCAGCAGCTTAACACCGGCGGACTATGGCTACACCTTC.

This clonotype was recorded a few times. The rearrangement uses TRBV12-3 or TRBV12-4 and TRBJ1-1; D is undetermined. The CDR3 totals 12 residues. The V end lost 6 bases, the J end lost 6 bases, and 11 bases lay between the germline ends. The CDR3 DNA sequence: TGTGCCAGCAGGACGACACGGCCTGAAGCTTTCTTT. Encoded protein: CASRTTRPEAFF.

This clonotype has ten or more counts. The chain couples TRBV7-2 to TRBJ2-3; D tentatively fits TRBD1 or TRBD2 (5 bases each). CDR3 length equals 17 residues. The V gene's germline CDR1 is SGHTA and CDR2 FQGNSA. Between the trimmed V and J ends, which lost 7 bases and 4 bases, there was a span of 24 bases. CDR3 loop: CASTQISGRPDADTQYF. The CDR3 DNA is TGTGCCAGCACCCAGATTTCGGGACGCCCAGACGCAGATACGCAGTATTTT.

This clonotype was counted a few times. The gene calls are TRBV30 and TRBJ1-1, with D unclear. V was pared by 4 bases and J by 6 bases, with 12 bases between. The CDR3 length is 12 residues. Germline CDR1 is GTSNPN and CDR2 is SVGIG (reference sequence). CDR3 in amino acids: CAWKKGRPEAFF. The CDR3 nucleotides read TGTGCCTGGAAGAAGGGAAGACCTGAAGCTTTCTTT. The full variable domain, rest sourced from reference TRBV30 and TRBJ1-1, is SQTIHQWPATLVQPVGSPLSLECTVEGTSNPNLYWYRQAAGRGLQLLFYSVGIGQISSEVPQNLSASRPQDRQFILSSKKLLLSDSGFYLCAWKKGRPEAFFGQGTRLTVV.

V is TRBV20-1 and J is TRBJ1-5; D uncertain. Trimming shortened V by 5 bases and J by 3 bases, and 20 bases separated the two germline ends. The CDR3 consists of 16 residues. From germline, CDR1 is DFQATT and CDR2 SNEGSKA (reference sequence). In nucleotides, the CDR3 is TGCAGTGCTTCCCAAGGAGTCCGGGCTAACAATCAGCCCCAGCATTTT. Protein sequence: CSASQGVRANNQPQHF.

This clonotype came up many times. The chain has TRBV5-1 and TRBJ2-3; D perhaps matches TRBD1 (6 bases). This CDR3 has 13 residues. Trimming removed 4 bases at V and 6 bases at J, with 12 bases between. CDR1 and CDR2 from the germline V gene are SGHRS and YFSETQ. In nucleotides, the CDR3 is TGCGCCAGCAGCCCGGGCAGGGGCGATACGCAGTATTTT. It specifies CASSPGRGDTQYF.

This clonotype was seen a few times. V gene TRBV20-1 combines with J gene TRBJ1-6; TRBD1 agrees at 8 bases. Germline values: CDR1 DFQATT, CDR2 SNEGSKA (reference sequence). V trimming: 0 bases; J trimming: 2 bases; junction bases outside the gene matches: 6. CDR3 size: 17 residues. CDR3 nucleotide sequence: TGCAGTGCTAGAGATCCCACAGGGGGTGCCTATAATTCACCCCTCCACTTT. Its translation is CSARDPTGGAYNSPLHF.

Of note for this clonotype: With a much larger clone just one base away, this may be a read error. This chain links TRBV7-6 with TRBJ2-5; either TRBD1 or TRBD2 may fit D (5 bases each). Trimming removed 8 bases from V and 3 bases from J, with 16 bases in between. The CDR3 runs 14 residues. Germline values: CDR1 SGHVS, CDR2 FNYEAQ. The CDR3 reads CASCSGWGKETQYF. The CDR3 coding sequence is TGTGCCAGCTGCTCGGGATGGGGGAAAGAGACCCAGTACTTC.

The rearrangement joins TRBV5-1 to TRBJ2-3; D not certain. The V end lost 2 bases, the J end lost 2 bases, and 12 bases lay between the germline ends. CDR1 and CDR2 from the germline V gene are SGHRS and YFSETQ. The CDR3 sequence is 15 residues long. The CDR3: CASSLGSGNTDTQYF. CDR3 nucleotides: TGCGCCAGCAGCTTAGGGTCTGGGAACACAGATACGCAGTATTTT. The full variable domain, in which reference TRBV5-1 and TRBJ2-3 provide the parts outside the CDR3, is KAGVTQTPRYLIKTRGQQVTLSCSPISGHRSVSWYQQTPGQGLQFLFEYFSETQRNKGNFPGRFSGRQFSNSRSEMNVSTLELGDSALYLCASSLGSGNTDTQYFGPGTRLTVL.

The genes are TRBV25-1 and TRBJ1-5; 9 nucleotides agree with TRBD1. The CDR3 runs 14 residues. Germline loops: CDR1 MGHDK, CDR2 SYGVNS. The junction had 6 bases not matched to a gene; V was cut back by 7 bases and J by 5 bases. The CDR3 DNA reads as TGTGCCAGCAACACAGGGGGCGAAGATCAGCCCCAGCATTTT. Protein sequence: CASNTGGEDQPQHF.

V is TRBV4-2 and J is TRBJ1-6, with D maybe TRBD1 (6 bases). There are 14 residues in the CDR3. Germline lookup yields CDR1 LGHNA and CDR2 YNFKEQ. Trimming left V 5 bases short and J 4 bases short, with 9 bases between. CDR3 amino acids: CASSEQGYNSPLHF. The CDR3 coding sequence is TGTGCCAGCAGCGAACAGGGATATAATTCACCCCTCCACTTT.

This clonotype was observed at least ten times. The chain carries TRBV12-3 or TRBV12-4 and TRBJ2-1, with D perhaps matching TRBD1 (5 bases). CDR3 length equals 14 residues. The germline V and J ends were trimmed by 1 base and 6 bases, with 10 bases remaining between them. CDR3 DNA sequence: TGTGCCAGCAGTTTAGACAGGCAGCTCAATGAGCAGTTCTTC. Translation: CASSLDRQLNEQFF.

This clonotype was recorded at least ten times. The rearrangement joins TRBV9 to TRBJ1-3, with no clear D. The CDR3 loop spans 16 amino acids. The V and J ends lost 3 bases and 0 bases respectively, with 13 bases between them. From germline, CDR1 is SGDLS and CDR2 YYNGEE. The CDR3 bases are TGTGCCAGCAGCGCTCTGAGCCGAAGCTCTGGAAACACCATATATTTT. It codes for CASSALSRSSGNTIYF.

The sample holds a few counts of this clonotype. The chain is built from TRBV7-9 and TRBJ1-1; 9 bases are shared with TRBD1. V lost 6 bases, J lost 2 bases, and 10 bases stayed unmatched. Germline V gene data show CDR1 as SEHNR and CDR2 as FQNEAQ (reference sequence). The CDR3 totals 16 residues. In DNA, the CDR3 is TGTGCCAGCAGGGAATTGCAGGGACAGGGTAACACTGAAGCTTTCTTT. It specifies CASRELQGQGNTEAFF.

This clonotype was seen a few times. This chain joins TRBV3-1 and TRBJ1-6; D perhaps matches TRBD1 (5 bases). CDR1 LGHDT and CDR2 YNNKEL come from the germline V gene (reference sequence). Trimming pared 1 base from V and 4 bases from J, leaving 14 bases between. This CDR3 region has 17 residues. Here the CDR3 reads CASSQGKGLTYNSPLHF. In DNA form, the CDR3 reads TGTGCCAGCAGCCAAGGCAAGGGACTCACTTATAATTCACCCCTCCACTTT.

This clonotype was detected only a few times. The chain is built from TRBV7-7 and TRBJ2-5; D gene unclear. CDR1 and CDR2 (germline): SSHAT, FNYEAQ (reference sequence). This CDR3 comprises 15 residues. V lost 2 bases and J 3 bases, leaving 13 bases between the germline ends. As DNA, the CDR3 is TGTGCCAGCAGCTTAACAGCCCATCGGAAAGAGACCCAGTACTTC. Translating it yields CASSLTAHRKETQYF.

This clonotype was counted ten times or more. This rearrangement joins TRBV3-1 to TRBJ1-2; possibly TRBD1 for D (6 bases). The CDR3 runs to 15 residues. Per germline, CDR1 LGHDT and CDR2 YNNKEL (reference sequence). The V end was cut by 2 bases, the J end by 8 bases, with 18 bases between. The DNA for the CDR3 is TGTGCCAGCAGCCAAACAGGGACCAGTCCGGGAGGCTACACCTTC. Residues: CASSQTGTSPGGYTF.

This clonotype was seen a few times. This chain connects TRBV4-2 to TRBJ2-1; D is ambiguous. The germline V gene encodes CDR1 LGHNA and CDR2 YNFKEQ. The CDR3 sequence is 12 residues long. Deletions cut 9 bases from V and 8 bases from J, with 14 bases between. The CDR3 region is CASGGLMDEQFF. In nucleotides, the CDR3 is TGTGCCAGTGGCGGCTTGATGGATGAGCAGTTCTTC.

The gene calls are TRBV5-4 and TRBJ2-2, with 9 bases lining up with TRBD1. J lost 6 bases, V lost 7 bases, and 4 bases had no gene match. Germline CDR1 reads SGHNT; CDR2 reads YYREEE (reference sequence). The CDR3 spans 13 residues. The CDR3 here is CASGTGSAGELFF. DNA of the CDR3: TGTGCCAGCGGGACAGGGAGCGCCGGGGAGCTGTTTTTT.

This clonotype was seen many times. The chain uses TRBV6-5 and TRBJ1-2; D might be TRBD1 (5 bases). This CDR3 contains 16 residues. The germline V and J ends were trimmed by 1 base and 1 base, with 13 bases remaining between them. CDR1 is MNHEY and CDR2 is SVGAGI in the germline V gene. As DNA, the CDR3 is TGTGCCAGCAGTTACTTGGAACAGGCAGTTAACTATGGCTACACCTTC. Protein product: CASSYLEQAVNYGYTF.

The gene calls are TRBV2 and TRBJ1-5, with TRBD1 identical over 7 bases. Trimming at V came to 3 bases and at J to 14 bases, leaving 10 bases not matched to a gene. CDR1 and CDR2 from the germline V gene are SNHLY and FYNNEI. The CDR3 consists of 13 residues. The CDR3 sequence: CASSETGTPKEHF. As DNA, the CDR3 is TGTGCCAGCAGTGAGACAGGGACTCCTAAGGAGCATTTT. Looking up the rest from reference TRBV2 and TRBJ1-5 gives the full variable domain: EPEVTQTPSHQVTQMGQEVILRCVPISNHLYFYWYRQILGQKVEFLVSFYNNEISEKSEIFDDQFSVERPDGSNFTLKIRSTKLEDSAMYFCASSETGTPKEHFGDGTRLSIL.

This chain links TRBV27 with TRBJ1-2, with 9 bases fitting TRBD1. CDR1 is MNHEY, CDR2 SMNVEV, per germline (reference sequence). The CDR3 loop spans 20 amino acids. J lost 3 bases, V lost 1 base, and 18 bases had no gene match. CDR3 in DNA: TGTGCCAGCAGTTTATTTACCGCCCCTAGCGGGACAGGGAAAGACTATGGCTACACCTTC. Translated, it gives CASSLFTAPSGTGKDYGYTF.

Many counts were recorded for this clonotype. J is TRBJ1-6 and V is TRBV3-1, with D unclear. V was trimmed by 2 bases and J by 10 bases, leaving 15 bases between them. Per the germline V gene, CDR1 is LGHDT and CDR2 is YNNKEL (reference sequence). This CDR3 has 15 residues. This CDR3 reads CASSQNEGGGSPLHF. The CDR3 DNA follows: TGTGCCAGCAGCCAAAACGAAGGAGGAGGCTCACCCCTCCACTTT.